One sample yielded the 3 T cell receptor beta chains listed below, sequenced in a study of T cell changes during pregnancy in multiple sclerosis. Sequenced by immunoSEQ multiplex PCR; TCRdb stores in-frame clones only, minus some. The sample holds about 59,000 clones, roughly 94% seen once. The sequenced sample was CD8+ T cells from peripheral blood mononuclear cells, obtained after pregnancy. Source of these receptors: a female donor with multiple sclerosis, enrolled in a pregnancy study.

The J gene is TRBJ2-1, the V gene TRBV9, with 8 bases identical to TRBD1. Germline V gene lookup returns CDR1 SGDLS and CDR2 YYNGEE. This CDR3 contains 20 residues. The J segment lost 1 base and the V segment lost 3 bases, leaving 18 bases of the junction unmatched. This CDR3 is CASSALAVIGQGGSYNEQFF. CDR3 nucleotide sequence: TGTGCCAGCAGCGCCCTCGCGGTTATCGGACAGGGAGGATCCTACAATGAGCAGTTCTTC.

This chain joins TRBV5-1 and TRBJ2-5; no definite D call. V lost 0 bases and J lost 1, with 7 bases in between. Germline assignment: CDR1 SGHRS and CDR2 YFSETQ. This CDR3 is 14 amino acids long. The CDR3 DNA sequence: TGCGCCAGCAGCTTGGGGCACCTCCAAGAGACCCAGTACTTC. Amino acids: CASSLGHLQETQYF.

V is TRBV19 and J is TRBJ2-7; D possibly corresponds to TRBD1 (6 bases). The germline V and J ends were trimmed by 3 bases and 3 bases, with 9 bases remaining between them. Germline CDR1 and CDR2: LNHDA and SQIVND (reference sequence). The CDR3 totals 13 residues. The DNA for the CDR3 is TGTGCCAGTAGTATCGTACAGGGCTACGAGCAGTACTTC. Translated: CASSIVQGYEQYF.